The source of this TCR beta chain is a study of T cells in Graves' hyperthyroidism and ophthalmopathy. This clonotype was found many times. Regions amplified from RNA transcripts were the TCR beta CDR3 regions. HTBI primers were the set used in a first-round RT-PCR of the TCR CDR3. In TCRdb, the multiplex PCR reads were re-called with MiXCR into one record per CDR3 protein. The sample contains some 210,000 distinct CDR3 sequences, under 20% of which appear only once. The germline V gene has CDR1 SGHKS and CDR2 YYEKEE (reference sequence). The length of the CDR3 is 18 residues. V was clipped by 4 bases and J by 3 bases; unmatched bases: 8.

The chain uses TRBV5-5 and TRBJ2-1, with 15 bases that match TRBD2. This clonotype was obtained from a man aged 50-60 years with Graves' hyperthyroidism. Sequencing was performed on blood. In DNA form, the CDR3 reads TGTGCCAGCAGCATCGGACTAGCGGGAGGGCTAAACTACAATGAGCAGTTCTTC. Its translation is CASSIGLAGGLNYNEQFF.